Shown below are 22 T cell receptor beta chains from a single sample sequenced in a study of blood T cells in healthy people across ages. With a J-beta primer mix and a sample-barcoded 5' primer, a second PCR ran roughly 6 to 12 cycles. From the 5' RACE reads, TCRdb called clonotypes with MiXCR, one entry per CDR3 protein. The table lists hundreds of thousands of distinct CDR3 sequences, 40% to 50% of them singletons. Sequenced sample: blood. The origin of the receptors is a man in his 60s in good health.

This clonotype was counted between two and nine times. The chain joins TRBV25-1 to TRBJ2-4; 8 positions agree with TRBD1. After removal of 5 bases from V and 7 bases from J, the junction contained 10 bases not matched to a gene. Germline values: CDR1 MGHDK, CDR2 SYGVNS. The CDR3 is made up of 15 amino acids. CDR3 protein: CASSPLGRTGNIQYF. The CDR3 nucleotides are TGTGCCAGCAGTCCCCTAGGGCGGACAGGGAACATTCAGTACTTC. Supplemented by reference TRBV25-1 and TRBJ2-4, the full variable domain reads EADIYQTPRYLVIGTGKKITLECSQTMGHDKMYWYQQDPGMELHLIHYSYGVNSTEKGDLSSESTVSRIRTEHFPLTLESARPSHTSQYLCASSPLGRTGNIQYFGAGTRLSVL.

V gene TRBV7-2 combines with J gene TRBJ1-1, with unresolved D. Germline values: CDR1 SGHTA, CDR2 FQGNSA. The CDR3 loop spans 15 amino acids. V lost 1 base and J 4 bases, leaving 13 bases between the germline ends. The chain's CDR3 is CASSLERFVSTEAFF. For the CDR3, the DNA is TGTGCCAGCAGCTTAGAAAGGTTCGTTAGCACTGAAGCTTTCTTT.

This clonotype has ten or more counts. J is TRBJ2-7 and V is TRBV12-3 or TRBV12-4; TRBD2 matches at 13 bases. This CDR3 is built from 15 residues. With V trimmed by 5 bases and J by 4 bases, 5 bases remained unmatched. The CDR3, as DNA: TGTGCCAGCAGTCGCCGGACTAGCGGGGGATACGAGCAGTACTTC. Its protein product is CASSRRTSGGYEQYF.

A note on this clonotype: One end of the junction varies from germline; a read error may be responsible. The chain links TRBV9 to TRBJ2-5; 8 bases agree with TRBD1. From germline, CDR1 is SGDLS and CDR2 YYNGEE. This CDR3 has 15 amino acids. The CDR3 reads CASSPRTGSQETQYF. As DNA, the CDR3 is TGTGCCAGCAGCCCCCGGACAGGGTCCCAAGAGACCCAGTACTTT. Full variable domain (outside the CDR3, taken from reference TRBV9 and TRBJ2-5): DSGVTQTPKHLITATGQRVTLRCSPRSGDLSVYWYQQSLDQGLQFLIQYYNGEERAKGNILERFSAQQFPDLHSELNLSSLELGDSALYFCASSPRTGSQETQYFGPGTRLLVL.

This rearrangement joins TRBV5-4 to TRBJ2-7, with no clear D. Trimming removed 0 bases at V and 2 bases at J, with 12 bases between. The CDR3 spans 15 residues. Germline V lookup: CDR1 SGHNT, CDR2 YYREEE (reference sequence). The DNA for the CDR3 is TGTGCCAGCAGCTTGGGTGGTTTTGGGACCTACGAGCAGTACTTC. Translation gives CASSLGGFGTYEQYF. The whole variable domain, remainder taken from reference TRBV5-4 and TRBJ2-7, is ETGVTQSPTHLIKTRGQQVTLRCSSQSGHNTVSWYQQALGQGPQFIFQYYREEENGRGNFPPRFSGLQFPNYSSELNVNALELDDSALYLCASSLGGFGTYEQYFGPGTRLTVT.

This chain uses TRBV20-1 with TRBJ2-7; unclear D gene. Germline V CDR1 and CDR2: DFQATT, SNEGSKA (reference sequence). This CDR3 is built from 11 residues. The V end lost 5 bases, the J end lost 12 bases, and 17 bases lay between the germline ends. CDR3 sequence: CSASEPTAMYF. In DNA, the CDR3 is TGCAGTGCTTCCGAACCGACCGCTATGTACTTC.

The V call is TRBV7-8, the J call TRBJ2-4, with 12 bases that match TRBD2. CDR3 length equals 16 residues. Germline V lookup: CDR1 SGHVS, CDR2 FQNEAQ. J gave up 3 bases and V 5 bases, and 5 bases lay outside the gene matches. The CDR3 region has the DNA TGTGCCAGCAGCCGGGGACTAGCGGGCCTCAAAAACATTCAGTACTTC. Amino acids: CASSRGLAGLKNIQYF.

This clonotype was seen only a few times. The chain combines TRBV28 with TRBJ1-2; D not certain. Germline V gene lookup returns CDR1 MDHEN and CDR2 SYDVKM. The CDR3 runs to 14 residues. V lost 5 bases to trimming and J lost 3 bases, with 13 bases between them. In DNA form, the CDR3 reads TGTGCCAGCAGTGTCCACCTAAGGGACTATGGCTACACCTTC. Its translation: CASSVHLRDYGYTF.

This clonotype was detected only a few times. CDR3 bases: TGTGCCATCAGTGAGAGGCAGCCGAGCACAGATACGCAGTATTTT. Its protein is CAISERQPSTDTQYF. The gene calls are TRBV10-3 and TRBJ2-3, with unresolved D. This CDR3 comprises 15 residues. Deletions cut 2 bases from V and 0 bases from J, with 9 bases between. Per germline, CDR1 ENHRY and CDR2 SYGVKD.

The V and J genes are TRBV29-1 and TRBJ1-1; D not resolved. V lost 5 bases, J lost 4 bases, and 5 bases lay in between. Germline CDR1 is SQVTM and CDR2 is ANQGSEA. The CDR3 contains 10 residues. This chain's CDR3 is CSVRGTEAFF. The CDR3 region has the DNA TGCAGCGTTCGCGGCACTGAAGCTTTCTTT.

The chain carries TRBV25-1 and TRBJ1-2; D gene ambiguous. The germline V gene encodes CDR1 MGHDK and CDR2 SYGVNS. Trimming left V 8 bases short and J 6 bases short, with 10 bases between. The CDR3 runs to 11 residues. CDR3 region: CASGQWDGYTF. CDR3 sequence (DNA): TGTGCCAGCGGGCAGTGGGATGGCTACACCTTC.

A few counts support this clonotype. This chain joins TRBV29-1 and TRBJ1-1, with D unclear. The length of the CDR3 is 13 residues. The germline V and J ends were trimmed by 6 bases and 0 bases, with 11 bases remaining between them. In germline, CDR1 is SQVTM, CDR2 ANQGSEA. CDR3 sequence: CSVGDGVNTEAFF. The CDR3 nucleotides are TGCAGCGTCGGTGACGGGGTGAACACTGAAGCTTTCTTT.

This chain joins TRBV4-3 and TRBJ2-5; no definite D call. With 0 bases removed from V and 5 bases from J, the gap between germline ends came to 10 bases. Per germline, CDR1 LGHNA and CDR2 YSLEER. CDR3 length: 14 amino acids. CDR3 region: CASSQEGLGETQYF. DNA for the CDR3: TGCGCCAGCAGCCAAGAAGGGTTGGGGGAGACCCAGTACTTC.

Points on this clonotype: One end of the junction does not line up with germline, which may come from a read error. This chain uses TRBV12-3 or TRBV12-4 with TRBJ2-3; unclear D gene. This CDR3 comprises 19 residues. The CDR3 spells CAGSLFRSEVNLGTDTQYF. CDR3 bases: TGTGCCGGCAGTTTGTTCAGGTCAGAAGTTAACCTCGGCACAGATACGCAGTATTTT.

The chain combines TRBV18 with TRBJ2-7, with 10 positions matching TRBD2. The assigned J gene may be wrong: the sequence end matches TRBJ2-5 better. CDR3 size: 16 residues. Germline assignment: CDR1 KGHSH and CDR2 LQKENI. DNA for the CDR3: TGTGCCAGCTCAAGGACTAGCGGTGTTTTGAAAGAGACCCAGTACTTC. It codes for CASSRTSGVLKETQYF.

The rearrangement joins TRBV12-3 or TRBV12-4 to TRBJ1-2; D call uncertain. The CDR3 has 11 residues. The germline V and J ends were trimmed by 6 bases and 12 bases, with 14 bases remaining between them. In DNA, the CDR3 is TGTGCCAGCAGCAAGGGTCTTTCCCACACCTTC. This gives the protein CASSKGLSHTF.

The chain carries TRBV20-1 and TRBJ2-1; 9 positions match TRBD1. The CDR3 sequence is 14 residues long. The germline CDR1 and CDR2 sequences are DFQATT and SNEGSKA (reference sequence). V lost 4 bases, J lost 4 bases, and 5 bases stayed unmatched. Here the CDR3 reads CSATRDRAYNEQFF. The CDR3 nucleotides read TGCAGTGCTACGAGGGACAGGGCATACAATGAGCAGTTCTTC.

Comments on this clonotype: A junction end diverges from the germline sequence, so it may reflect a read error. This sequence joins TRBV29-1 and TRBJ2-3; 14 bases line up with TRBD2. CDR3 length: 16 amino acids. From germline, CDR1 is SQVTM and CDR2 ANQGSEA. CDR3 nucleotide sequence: TGCAGCGTCGACCGACTAGCGGGGGGGAGCACAGATACGGAGTATTTT. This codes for CSVDRLAGGSTDTEYF.

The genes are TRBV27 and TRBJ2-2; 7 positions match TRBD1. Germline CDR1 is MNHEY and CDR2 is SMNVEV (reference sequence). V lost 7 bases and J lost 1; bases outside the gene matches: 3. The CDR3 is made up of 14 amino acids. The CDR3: CASTTGVNTGELFF. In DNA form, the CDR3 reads TGTGCCAGCACCACAGGGGTGAACACCGGGGAGCTGTTTTTT.

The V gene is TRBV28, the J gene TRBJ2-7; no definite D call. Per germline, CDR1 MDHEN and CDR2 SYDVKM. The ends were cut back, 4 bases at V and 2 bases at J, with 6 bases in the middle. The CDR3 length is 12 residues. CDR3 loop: CASSSVPYEQYF. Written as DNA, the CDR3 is TGTGCCAGCAGTTCAGTTCCCTACGAGCAGTACTTC.

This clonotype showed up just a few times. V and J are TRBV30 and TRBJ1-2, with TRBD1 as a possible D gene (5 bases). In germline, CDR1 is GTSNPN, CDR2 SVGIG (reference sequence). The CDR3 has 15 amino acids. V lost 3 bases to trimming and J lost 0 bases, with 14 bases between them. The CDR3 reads CAWSPGTTANYGYTF. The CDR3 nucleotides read TGTGCCTGGAGCCCGGGGACTACTGCTAACTATGGCTACACCTTC.

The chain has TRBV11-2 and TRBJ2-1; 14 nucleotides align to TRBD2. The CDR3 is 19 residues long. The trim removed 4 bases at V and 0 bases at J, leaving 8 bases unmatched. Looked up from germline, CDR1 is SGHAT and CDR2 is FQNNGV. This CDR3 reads CASSSGTSGGLSSYNEQFF. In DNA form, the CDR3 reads TGTGCCAGCAGCTCAGGGACTAGCGGGGGCCTAAGCTCCTACAATGAGCAGTTCTTC.